This T cell receptor beta chain was documented in a study of blood T cell repertoires in COVID-19. For the study at large: COVID-19 samples from acute and convalescent phases originated in the United States, Italy and Spain. From T cells, B-cell-depleted T cells, or PBMCs came the material, which was cDNA or gDNA.

V shed 7 bases, J shed 3 bases, and the junction held 9 bases outside the gene matches. The CDR3 loop spans 15 amino acids. Germline V gene data show CDR1 as LGHNT and CDR2 as FRNRAP. As processed by the authors: Nucleated cell number was recorded as an estimate derived from reference gene primer amplification. Using immunoSEQ multiplex PCR, the repertoire was profiled, and TCRdb retains in-frame clones only, with some absent. That table gives V, J and clone size, and the DNA gave D and trimming. The sample holds about 88,000 clones; roughly 84% are singletons and the top ten take roughly 3%. The chain is built from TRBV12-5 and TRBJ1-5; 7 positions agree with TRBD1. Specimen: peripheral blood. This receptor was obtained from a woman of 80 years or more with acute or convalescent COVID-19. This CDR3 reads CASALTGDPNQPQHF. The CDR3 DNA follows: TGTGCTAGTGCCCTTACAGGGGACCCCAATCAGCCCCAGCATTTT.